This is a list of T cell receptor beta chains from one sample in a study of blood T cell repertoires in COVID-19. Here immunoSEQ multiplex PCR was the method, and the copy in TCRdb shows in-frame clones only, minus some. Of under 200,000 clones listed, 70% to 80% are singletons. What was sequenced was peripheral blood. The source of these receptors is a woman aged 40 to 50 with COVID-19, enrolled during active disease. Each CDR3 is given with its conserved first and last residue. A D gene is named only where the DNA matches it firmly. The listing skips clone size in some rows; elsewhere it reads once, few, many or a size class.

v_gene	d_gene	abundance	j_gene	CDR3nt	CDR3aa
TRBV3-1/TRBV3-2	.	once	TRBJ1-2	TGTGCCAGCAGCCGGTCGGGTGGCTACACCTTC	CASSRSGGYTF
TRBV5-4	.	.	TRBJ2-3	TGTGCCAGCAGGGAGGGGACCACAGATACGCAGTATTTT	CASREGTTDTQYF
TRBV3-1/TRBV3-2	TRBD2	few	TRBJ2-6	TGTGCCAGCGCAAAACGGGGACTAGCGGACTCTGGGGCCAACGTCCTGACTTTC	CASAKRGLADSGANVLTF
TRBV9	.	.	TRBJ1-2	TGTGCCAGCAGCGTAGCTGACGAGGCCTTGGGCTATGGCTACACCTTC	CASSVADEALGYGYTF
TRBV9	TRBD2	.	TRBJ2-2	TGTGCCAGCAGCCCCAGTAGCGGGGCGGGGACCGGGGAGCTGTTTTTT	CASSPSSGAGTGELFF
TRBV19	.	.	TRBJ1-5	TGTGCCAGTAGTATGGGGGCGGGGGCCCAGCATTTT	CASSMGAGAQHF
TRBV7-2	.	.	TRBJ2-2	TGTGCCAGCATCGAACTTCGGAACACCGGGGAGCTGTTTTTT	CASIELRNTGELFF
TRBV6-2/TRBV6-3	TRBD1	once	TRBJ1-1	TGTGCCAGCAGTCCAACTCGACAGGGCAACACTGAAGCTTTCTTT	CASSPTRQGNTEAFF
TRBV2	TRBD2	.	TRBJ2-7	TGTGCCAGCAGTGGACTAGCGGGAATTGAGCAGTACTTC	CASSGLAGIEQYF
TRBV6-5	.	.	TRBJ2-5	TGTGCCAGCAGTCTTAACCCAGGGAGGGAGACCCAGTACTTC	CASSLNPGRETQYF
TRBV20-1	.	few	TRBJ2-1	TGCAGTGGGAGGGCCAATGAGCAGTTCTTC	CSGRANEQFF
TRBV5-4	.	.	TRBJ1-6	TGTGCCAGCAGCTCGGAGCGCTCCTATAATTCACCCCTCCACTTT	CASSSERSYNSPLHF
TRBV3-1/TRBV3-2	.	once	TRBJ2-3	TGTGCCAGCAGCCAAGGGCCAAACACAGATACGCAGTATTTT	CASSQGPNTDTQYF
TRBV27	TRBD2	once	TRBJ2-5	TGTGCCAGCACTAGTAGCGGGGAGACCCAGTACTTC	CASTSSGETQYF
TRBV5-5	TRBD2	.	TRBJ2-2	TGTGCCAGCAGCGCTATACTAGCGGGGGGGCCAGGGACCGGGGAGCTGTTTTTT	CASSAILAGGPGTGELFF
TRBV19	.	.	TRBJ2-6	TGTGCCAGTACCGATACATCTGGGGCCAACGTCCTGACTTTC	CASTDTSGANVLTF
TRBV7-2	.	.	TRBJ2-1	TGTGCCAGCAGCTTACTCGTTAGTCTTGAGCAGTTCTTC	CASSLLVSLEQFF
TRBV29-1	.	.	TRBJ2-5	TGCAGCCTCCGCCGGTCATCGGGAGAGACCCAGTACTTC	CSLRRSSGETQYF
TRBV19	.	.	TRBJ2-7	TGTGCCAGTAGTATCTATGGCAGGGGAAACGAGCAGTACTTC	CASSIYGRGNEQYF
TRBV6-6	.	.	TRBJ2-1	TGTGCCAGCAGTTCCCCGGCGAGCGGCCCCAACGGGGAGCAGTTCTTC	CASSSPASGPNGEQFF
TRBV6-4	.	.	TRBJ1-5	TGTGCCAGGACGAGAGAAAACTATAGCAATCAGCCCCAGCATTTT	CARTRENYSNQPQHF
TRBV11-3	TRBD1	few	TRBJ2-1	TGTGCCAGCAGCCCAGGACAGGGGCTATATGGCGAGCAGTTCTTC	CASSPGQGLYGEQFF
TRBV12-3/TRBV12-4	.	.	TRBJ2-1	TGTGCCAGCAGTTTAACAAGACTGTTCTTC	CASSLTRLFF
TRBV30	.	few	TRBJ2-3	TGTGCCTGGAGTCGAGACTTGAAAACGCAGTATTTT	CAWSRDLKTQYF
TRBV3-1/TRBV3-2	TRBD2	.	TRBJ2-3	TGTGCCAGCAGCCCCGGGACTAGCGGGGGCCCAGATACGCAGTATTTT	CASSPGTSGGPDTQYF
TRBV28	.	.	TRBJ2-7	TGTGCCACCCAGGACAGCAACATCCCCTACGAGCAGTACTTC	CATQDSNIPYEQYF
TRBV6-5	TRBD2	few	TRBJ2-2	TGTGCCAGCAGGACTAGCGGGGGTATCGGGGAGCTGTTTTTT	CASRTSGGIGELFF
TRBV6-5	.	once	TRBJ1-1	TGTGCCAGCAGCCCACAGGGACGGCGAACTGAAGCTTTCTTT	CASSPQGRRTEAFF
TRBV6-5	.	.	TRBJ2-7	TGTGCCAGCGGTCCCCTCCCCAGCTCCTACGAGCAGTACTTC	CASGPLPSSYEQYF
TRBV29-1	.	few	TRBJ2-4	TGCAGCGTTGAAATCACTCGGAGCATTCAGTACTTC	CSVEITRSIQYF
TRBV9	TRBD2	.	TRBJ2-3	TGTGCCAGCAGCGTAGAGAGCGGGAGGGCCGATGATACGCAGTATTTT	CASSVESGRADDTQYF
TRBV11-2	TRBD2	.	TRBJ2-5	TGTGCCAGCAGCTTAACCCTAGCGGAAGAGACCCAGTACTTC	CASSLTLAEETQYF
TRBV24-1	TRBD1	.	TRBJ2-2	TGTGCCACCCAAGGGACAGTAAACACCGGGGAGCTGTTTTTT	CATQGTVNTGELFF
TRBV6-5	TRBD2	once	TRBJ2-1	TGTGCCAGCCCGGGACTAGCGGGGGGGGGTGAGCAGTTCTTC	CASPGLAGGGEQFF
TRBV7-2	.	.	TRBJ1-3	TGTGCCAGCAGCTTAGGCCCAGGCACCATATATTTT	CASSLGPGTIYF
TRBV10-3	TRBD2	.	TRBJ2-3	TGTGCCATCAGTGAGCCGTATACCCCTAGCGGGGGGTACACAGATACGCAGTATTTT	CAISEPYTPSGGYTDTQYF
TRBV27	TRBD1	.	TRBJ1-1	TGTGCCAGCAGGGCCCGGGACAGGGCCACTGAAGCTTTCTTT	CASRARDRATEAFF
TRBV14	TRBD2	once	TRBJ2-3	TGTGCCAGCAGCGCCCTAGCGGGGAACGCAGATACGCAGTATTTT	CASSALAGNADTQYF
TRBV21-1	.	.	TRBJ2-2	TGTGCCAGTCCCACACTAGGGCGGGAGCTGTTTTTT	CASPTLGRELFF
TRBV6-5	TRBD1	few	TRBJ2-4	TGTGCCAGCTCGGACAGGACCAAGCAGTACTTC	CASSDRTKQYF
TRBV18	TRBD1	.	TRBJ1-3	TGTGCCAGCTCACCACCGTCAGGGGGCGCCGGAAACACCATATATTTT	CASSPPSGGAGNTIYF
TRBV24-1	TRBD1	.	TRBJ2-1	TGTGCCACCAGTGATGGGGGACAGGGCTACAATGAGCAGTTCTTC	CATSDGGQGYNEQFF
TRBV19	TRBD1	.	TRBJ1-5	TGTGCCAGTAGTATCAGGGGGACAGGGGCTAGCAATCAGCCCCAGCATTTT	CASSIRGTGASNQPQHF
TRBV5-1	TRBD1	.	TRBJ2-1	TGCGCCAGCCGAACCGGGACAGGGGGCGATGAGCAGTTCTTC	CASRTGTGGDEQFF